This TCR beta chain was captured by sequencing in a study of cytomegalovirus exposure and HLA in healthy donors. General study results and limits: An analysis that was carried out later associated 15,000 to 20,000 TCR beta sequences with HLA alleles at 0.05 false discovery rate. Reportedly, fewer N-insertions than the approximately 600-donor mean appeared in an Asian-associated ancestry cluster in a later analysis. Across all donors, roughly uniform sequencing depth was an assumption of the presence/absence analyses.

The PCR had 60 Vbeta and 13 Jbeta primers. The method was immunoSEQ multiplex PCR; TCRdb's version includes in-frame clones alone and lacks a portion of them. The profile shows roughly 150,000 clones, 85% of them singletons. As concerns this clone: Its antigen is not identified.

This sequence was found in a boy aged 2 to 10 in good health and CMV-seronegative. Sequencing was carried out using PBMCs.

The chain's CDR3 is CSVEVGGVKTDTQYF. DNA of the CDR3: TGCAGCGTTGAAGTCGGGGGGGTTAAGACAGATACGCAGTATTTT. The chain has TRBV29-1 and TRBJ2-3; 8 nucleotides match TRBD2. This CDR3 contains 15 residues. V was pared by 1 base and J by 3 bases, with 6 bases of the junction left unmatched. The germline gives CDR1 SQVTM, CDR2 ANQGSEA.